The T cell receptor (beta chain) under discussion was sequenced for a study of CD8+CD57+ T cells in acquired aplastic anemia. Selection for sequencing was limited to patients who had shown CD8+CD57+ cell expansion by flow cytometry. V lost 5 bases and J lost 7, with 11 bases in between. CDR3 size: 13 residues. CDR1 and CDR2 from the germline V gene are MDHEN and SYDVKM. The template for TCR beta VDJ and CDR3 sequence profiling was genomic DNA. MiXCR was run by TCRdb on the reads, yielding one entry per CDR3 protein. The sample includes about 54,000 distinct CDR3 sequences, roughly three fifths of them seen just once. This clonotype has only a few counts.

V usage is TRBV28 and J usage is TRBJ1-4; D is perhaps TRBD1 (6 bases). Sequencing was carried out using sorted CD4+, CD8+, or CD8+CD57+ T cells (not recorded which) from PBMCs. The origin of this receptor is a human donor with aplastic anemia. CDR3 DNA sequence: TGTGCCAGCAGTCCGTACAGGGTTGAAAAACTGTTTTTT. It codes for CASSPYRVEKLFF.